The TCR beta chain described here comes from a study of cytomegalovirus exposure and HLA in healthy donors. Findings and caveats of the study: Over 150 TCR beta chains were listed as cytomegalovirus-associated. Later findings reportedly placed an Asian-associated ancestry cluster below the approximately 670-donor mean for N-insertions.

60 Vbeta and 13 Jbeta primers were used in PCR. Some clones are missing from TCRdb's copy, which holds only in-frame ones; the method was immunoSEQ multiplex PCR. The repertoire includes roughly 180,000 clones, around four fifths of them detected once, and 1.3% sits in the top ten. A remark on this clone: The antigen is undetermined.

The CDR3 is made up of 13 amino acids. The TCR originated in a man younger than 40 in good health and CMV-seronegative. The V and J genes are TRBV21-1 and TRBJ1-2; the table names TRBD1, a call not compared with the DNA. TRBV21-1 is noted as a pseudogene. Input material: PBMCs. Here the CDR3 DNA reads TGTGCCAGCAGCAAAGCCACAGGGCATGGCTACACCTTC. It encodes CASSKATGHGYTF.